The text below deals with one T cell receptor (beta chain). These data originate in a study of shared clonotypes between healthy human individuals. Sequencing used immunoSEQ multiplex PCR; TCRdb keeps in-frame clones, though not all of them. The top ten hold about an eighth of the sample, which has 450,000 to 500,000 clones, less than 80% seen once. There are 15 residues in the CDR3. V was trimmed by 1 base and J by 7 bases, leaving 14 bases between them. CDR1 is LGHNA and CDR2 is YNFKEQ in the germline V gene. What was sequenced was PBMCs. The chain employs TRBV4-2 and TRBJ2-1; unclear D gene. This clonotype was sampled from a woman between 40 and 55 years old in good health. Some clones in this sample may be carry-over from other donors' samples. The CDR3 sequence is CASSQATGQLNEQFF. CDR3 coding DNA: TGTGCCAGCAGCCAAGCGACGGGCCAACTTAATGAGCAGTTCTTC.